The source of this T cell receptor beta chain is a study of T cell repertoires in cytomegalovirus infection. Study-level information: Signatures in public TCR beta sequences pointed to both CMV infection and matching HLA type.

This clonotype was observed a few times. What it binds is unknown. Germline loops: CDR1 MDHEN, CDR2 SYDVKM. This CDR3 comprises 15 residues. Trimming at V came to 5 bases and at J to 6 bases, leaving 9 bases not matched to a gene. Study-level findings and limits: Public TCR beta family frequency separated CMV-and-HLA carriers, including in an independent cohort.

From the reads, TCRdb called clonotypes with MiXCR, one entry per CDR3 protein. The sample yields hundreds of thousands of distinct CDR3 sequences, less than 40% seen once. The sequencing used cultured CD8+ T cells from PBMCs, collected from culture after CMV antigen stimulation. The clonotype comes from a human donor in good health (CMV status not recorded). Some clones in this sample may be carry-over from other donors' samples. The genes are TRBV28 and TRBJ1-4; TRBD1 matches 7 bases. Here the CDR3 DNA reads TGTGCCAGCAGTCCCCAGAGGGACAGACATGAAAAACTGTTTTTT. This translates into CASSPQRDRHEKLFF.